This TCR beta chain was observed in a study of T cell responses to AZD1222 COVID-19 vaccine. Concerning this clone itself: What it recognizes is unknown.

Study outcomes and limitations: White British donors predominated, females outnumbered males, and clonal diversity was possibly underestimated. After the peak T cell response, and only then, were repertoires sampled.

Generated by immunoSEQ multiplex PCR, the TCRdb table keeps only in-frame clones and is missing some. The table lists 84,000 or so clones, roughly 90% of them singletons. Unmatched junction bases numbered 5, after V lost 2 bases and J lost 7 bases. The CDR3 covers 15 residues. Germline V gene sequence: CDR1 KGHSH, CDR2 LQKENI. The sample here was peripheral blood, taken on day 0 of MenACWY control vaccination. This receptor was identified in an adult in good health. This chain joins TRBV18 and TRBJ1-4; 9 bases match TRBD1. The chain's CDR3 is CASSPSTGGIEKLFF. CDR3 bases: TGTGCCAGCTCACCATCAACAGGGGGCATTGAAAAACTGTTTTTT.